Described below is a single TCR beta chain sequence and its context. These data originate in a study of OX40 agonist ivuxolimab in advanced cancers. At cycle 4 day 1, cycle 7 day 1, and baseline, blood was sampled. Generated by immunoSEQ multiplex PCR, the TCRdb table keeps only in-frame clones and is missing some. Of tens of thousands of clones listed, about 85% are singletons. This CDR3 has 14 amino acids. V was pared by 6 bases and J by 0 bases, with 11 bases between. Germline loops: CDR1 MGHRA, CDR2 YSYEKL. The V and J genes are TRBV4-1 and TRBJ1-1, with TRBD1 as a possible D gene (5 bases). The specimen comprised CD4+ or CD8+ T cells sorted from blood, sampled in a trial of the OX40 agonist ivuxolimab. This TCR came from an adult with an advanced solid tumor such as melanoma, head and neck, liver or kidney cancer. The CDR3 nucleotides read TGCGCCAGCAGGCCGAACAGGCTGAACACTGAAGCTTTCTTT. This gives the protein CASRPNRLNTEAFF.